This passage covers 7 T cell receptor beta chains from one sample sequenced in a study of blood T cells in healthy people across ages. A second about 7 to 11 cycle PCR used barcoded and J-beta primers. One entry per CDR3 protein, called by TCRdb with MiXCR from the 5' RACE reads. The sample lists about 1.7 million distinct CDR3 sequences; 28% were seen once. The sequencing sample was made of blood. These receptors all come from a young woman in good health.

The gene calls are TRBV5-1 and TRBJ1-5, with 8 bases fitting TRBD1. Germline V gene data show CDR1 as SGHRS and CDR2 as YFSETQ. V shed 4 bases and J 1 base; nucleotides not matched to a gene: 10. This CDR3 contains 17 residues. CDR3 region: CASSPLDREESNQPQHF. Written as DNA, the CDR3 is TGCGCCAGCAGCCCCCTGGACAGGGAAGAAAGCAATCAGCCCCAGCATTTT.

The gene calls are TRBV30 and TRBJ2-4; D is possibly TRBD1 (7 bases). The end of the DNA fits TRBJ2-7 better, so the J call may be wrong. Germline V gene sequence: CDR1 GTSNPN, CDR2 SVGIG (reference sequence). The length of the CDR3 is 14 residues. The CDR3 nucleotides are TGTGCCTGGAGTGCTAGGACAGGAGGGTACGAGCAGTACTTC. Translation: CAWSARTGGYEQYF.

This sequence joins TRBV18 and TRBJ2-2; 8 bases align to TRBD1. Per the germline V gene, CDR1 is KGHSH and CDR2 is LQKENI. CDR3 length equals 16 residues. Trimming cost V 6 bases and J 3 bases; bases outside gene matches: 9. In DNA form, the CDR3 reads TGTGCCAGCTCCCAAGGACAGGGAGAGTACACCGGGGAGCTGTTTTTT. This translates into CASSQGQGEYTGELFF. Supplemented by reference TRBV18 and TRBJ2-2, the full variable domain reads NAGVMQNPRHLVRRRGQEARLRCSPMKGHSHVYWYRQLPEEGLKFMVYLQKENIIDESGMPKERFSAEFPKEGPSILRIQQVVRGDSAAYFCASSQGQGEYTGELFFGEGSRLTVL.

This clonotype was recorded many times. The CDR3, as DNA: TGTGCCAGCAGTTTGGCGGCGTCCGAGCAGTACTTC. Protein sequence: CASSLAASEQYF. The J gene is TRBJ2-7, the V gene TRBV28; D uncertain. Looked up from germline, CDR1 is MDHEN and CDR2 is SYDVKM. This CDR3 region has 12 residues. The V end was cut by 3 bases, the J end by 6 bases, with 9 bases between.

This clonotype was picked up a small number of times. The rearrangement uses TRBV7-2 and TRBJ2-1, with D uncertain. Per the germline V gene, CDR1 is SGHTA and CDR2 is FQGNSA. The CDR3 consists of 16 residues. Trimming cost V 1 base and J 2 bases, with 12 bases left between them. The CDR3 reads CASSLGPPAAYNEQFF. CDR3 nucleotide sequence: TGTGCCAGCAGCTTAGGACCCCCAGCAGCCTACAATGAGCAGTTCTTC.

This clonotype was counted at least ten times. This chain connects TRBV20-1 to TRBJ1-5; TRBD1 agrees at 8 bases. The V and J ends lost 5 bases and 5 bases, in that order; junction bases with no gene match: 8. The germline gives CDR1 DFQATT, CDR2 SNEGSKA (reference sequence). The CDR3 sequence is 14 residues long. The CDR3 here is CSASRQGPDQPQHF. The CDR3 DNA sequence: TGCAGTGCTTCTAGACAGGGGCCCGATCAGCCCCAGCATTTT.

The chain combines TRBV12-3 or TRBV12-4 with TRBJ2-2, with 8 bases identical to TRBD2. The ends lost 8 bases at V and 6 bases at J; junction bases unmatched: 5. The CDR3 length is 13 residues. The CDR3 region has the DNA TGTGCCAGCTTCCGGGGGGGCTCCGGGGAGCTGTTTTTT. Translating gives CASFRGGSGELFF.